Shown below are 17 T cell receptor beta chains from a single sample sequenced in a study of glioma-infiltrating T cells. Amplification of TCR alpha and beta CDR3 regions from RNA used iRepertoire nested multiplex PCR. TCRdb re-called the multiplex PCR reads with MiXCR, one entry per CDR3 protein. The data hold around 100,000 distinct CDR3 sequences, with 25% to 30% observed a single time. Sequencing was performed on glioma tissue, nonneoplastic brain tissue, or PBMCs (not recorded which). The receptors were gathered from a human donor with low-grade glioma or glioblastoma, undergoing nonglioma brain surgery, or in good health (not recorded which).

This clonotype was recorded at least ten times. This rearrangement joins TRBV19 to TRBJ2-3, with D tentatively TRBD1 (6 bases). V was clipped by 5 bases and J by 0 bases, with 12 bases between them. From germline, CDR1 is LNHDA and CDR2 SQIVND (reference sequence). CDR3 length: 15 amino acids. CDR3 amino acids: CASSGGGASTDTQYF. The CDR3 DNA is TGTGCCAGTAGTGGGGGCGGAGCTAGCACAGATACGCAGTATTTT. Combining the CDR3 with reference TRBV19 and TRBJ2-3 gives the whole variable domain DGGITQSPKYLFRKEGQNVTLSCEQNLNHDAMYWYRQDPGQGLRLIYYSQIVNDFQKGDIAEGYSVSREKKESFPLTVTSAQKNPTAFYLCASSGGGASTDTQYFGPGTRLTVL.

Comment on this clonotype: With a much larger clone just one base away, this may be a read error. The rearrangement joins TRBV7-6 to TRBJ2-1, with D possibly TRBD2 on 5 matching bases. This CDR3 region has 16 residues. In germline, CDR1 is SGHVS, CDR2 FNYEAQ. The CDR3 loop reads CASSLNYGVSYNEHFF. In DNA form, the CDR3 reads TGTGCCAGCAGCTTAAACTACGGGGTTTCCTACAATGAGCATTTCTTC.

This clonotype appeared many times. Here the CDR3 DNA reads TGTGCCACCAGCAGAGGGGTGGGAACTAACTATGGCTACACCTTC. Amino acid sequence: CATSRGVGTNYGYTF. The rearrangement links TRBV15 to TRBJ1-2; no firm D call. Germline CDR1 reads LNHNV; CDR2 reads YYDKDF (reference sequence). CDR3 length: 15 amino acids. Trimming left V 1 base short and J 0 bases short, with 9 bases between.

This clonotype has at least ten counts. The chain employs TRBV12-3 or TRBV12-4 and TRBJ2-3; D gene ambiguous. CDR3 length equals 11 residues. Deletions cut 5 bases from V and 10 bases from J, with 10 bases between. CDR3 region: CASSPQIPQYF. DNA of the CDR3: TGTGCCAGCAGTCCCCAGATACCGCAGTATTTT.

The V call is TRBV4-1, the J call TRBJ1-6; possible D gene TRBD1, 6 bases. The length of the CDR3 is 19 residues. Trimming removed 3 bases from V and 2 bases from J, with 20 bases in between. Germline V gene lookup returns CDR1 MGHRA and CDR2 YSYEKL. CDR3 nucleotides: TGCGCCAGCAGCCACCTGACTTTACAGGGTAGCCCCTATAATTCACCCCTCCACTTT. It translates to CASSHLTLQGSPYNSPLHF.

V is TRBV28 and J is TRBJ2-2; the D call may be TRBD1 or TRBD2 (6 bases each). This CDR3 is 17 amino acids long. Germline V lookup: CDR1 MDHEN, CDR2 SYDVKM. Trimming cost V 5 bases and J 1 base, with 17 bases left between them. CDR3 nucleotide sequence: TGTGCCAGCAGTACCCCTGGGGGGCGGGGGAACACCGGGGAGCTGTTTTTT. Protein product: CASSTPGGRGNTGELFF.

Note on this clonotype: A much larger clone sits a single nucleotide away, making a read error possible. The CDR3 reads CSASRDRVEQYF. CDR3 in DNA: TGCAGTGCTAGCCGAGACAGGGTCGAGCAGTACTTC. This rearrangement joins TRBV20-1 to TRBJ2-5, with 7 bases identical to TRBD1. The tail of the sequence fits TRBJ2-7 better, so the J call may be wrong. CDR3 length: 12 residues. Per the germline V gene, CDR1 is DFQATT and CDR2 is SNEGSKA (reference sequence).

The V gene is TRBV20-1, the J gene TRBJ2-7; 9 bases agree with TRBD1. The germline CDR1 and CDR2 sequences are DFQATT and SNEGSKA (reference sequence). The CDR3 has 14 residues. The J segment lost 5 bases and the V segment lost 4 bases, leaving 9 bases of the junction unmatched. CDR3 sequence (DNA): TGCAGTGCTACAAAGCGGACAGGGGAGCACGAGCAGTACTTC. Residues: CSATKRTGEHEQYF.

This clonotype was counted at least ten times. This may be a read error: a much more frequent sequence differs by one nucleotide. The CDR3 protein is CARSRGGGENTEAFF. CDR3 sequence (DNA): TGTGCCCGTAGTAGGGGAGGTGGGGAAAACACTGAAGCTTTCTTT. The chain recombines TRBV19 with TRBJ1-1; maybe TRBD1 (5 bases). Germline CDR1 LNHDA, CDR2 SQIVND (reference sequence). The CDR3 is 15 amino acids.

This clonotype appeared many times. Here the CDR3 DNA reads TGCAGTGCGTCAATTCCTACGAACACTGAAGCTTTCTTT. It yields the protein CSASIPTNTEAFF. The chain is built from TRBV20-1 and TRBJ1-1; the D is unclear. Germline CDR1 and CDR2: DFQATT and SNEGSKA (reference sequence). The CDR3 is 13 residues long. V lost 6 bases to trimming and J lost 1 base, with 12 bases between them.

V and J are TRBV3-1 and TRBJ2-1; maybe TRBD2 (6 bases). V was shortened by 6 bases and J by 7 bases, with 16 bases between the two germline ends. CDR1 is LGHDT, CDR2 YNNKEL, per germline (reference sequence). The CDR3 spans 14 residues. The CDR3 loop is CASSRTIERNEQFF. As DNA, the CDR3 is TGTGCCAGCAGTCGGACTATCGAGAGGAATGAGCAGTTCTTC.

This clonotype was seen at least ten times. CDR3 residues: CSARPWTGGADTQYF. The CDR3 DNA reads TGCAGTGCTAGACCCTGGACAGGAGGGGCAGATACGCAGTATTTT. This sequence joins TRBV20-1 and TRBJ2-3; TRBD1 might be the D (7 bases). Germline V gives CDR1 DFQATT, CDR2 SNEGSKA (reference sequence). The CDR3 covers 15 residues. The V and J ends lost 2 bases and 4 bases respectively, with 16 bases between them.

As to this clonotype: A much larger clone differs from this one at a single base, so this may be a read error. The V call is TRBV3-1, the J call TRBJ1-1; D gene unclear. The CDR3 is 13 amino acids. In germline, CDR1 is LGHDT, CDR2 YNNKEL (reference sequence). The CDR3 loop reads CASSQEGNTETFF. DNA for the CDR3: TGTGCCAGCAGCCAAGAGGGGAACACTGAAACTTTCTTT.

A few counts support this clonotype. This chain joins TRBV5-1 and TRBJ1-2, with D unresolved. CDR1 and CDR2 from the germline V gene are SGHRS and YFSETQ. V was shortened by 4 bases and J by 3 bases, with 7 bases between the two germline ends. CDR3 size: 12 residues. CDR3 DNA: TGCGCCAGCAGCGCGGAACACTATGGCTACACCTTC. Its protein is CASSAEHYGYTF.

The chain carries TRBV7-9 and TRBJ1-2, with D possibly TRBD1 on 6 matching bases. Germline V gene data show CDR1 as SEHNR and CDR2 as FQNEAQ (reference sequence). The CDR3 covers 12 residues. V lost 5 bases and J lost 2, with 6 bases in between. DNA of the CDR3: TGTGCCAGCAGCAGGGGGAACTATGGCTACACCTTC. Its protein product is CASSRGNYGYTF.

The CDR3 region is CASSWASFIEQFF. As DNA, the CDR3 is TGTGCCAGCAGTTGGGCGTCCTTCATTGAGCAGTTCTTC. The genes are TRBV27 and TRBJ2-1; D is uncertain. This CDR3 has 13 amino acids. Trimming removed 4 bases from V and 9 bases from J, with 13 bases in between. Germline loops: CDR1 MNHEY, CDR2 SMNVEV (reference sequence).

This clonotype was found many times. The chain couples TRBV18 to TRBJ1-4; 8 bases line up with TRBD1. Germline V gene sequence: CDR1 KGHSH, CDR2 LQKENI. This CDR3 contains 15 residues. Trimming removed 3 bases from V and 5 bases from J; junction bases left unmatched: 5. The DNA of the CDR3 is TGTGCCAGCTCACCGGACAGGGATTCCAATGAAAAACTGTTTTTT. It yields the protein CASSPDRDSNEKLFF.